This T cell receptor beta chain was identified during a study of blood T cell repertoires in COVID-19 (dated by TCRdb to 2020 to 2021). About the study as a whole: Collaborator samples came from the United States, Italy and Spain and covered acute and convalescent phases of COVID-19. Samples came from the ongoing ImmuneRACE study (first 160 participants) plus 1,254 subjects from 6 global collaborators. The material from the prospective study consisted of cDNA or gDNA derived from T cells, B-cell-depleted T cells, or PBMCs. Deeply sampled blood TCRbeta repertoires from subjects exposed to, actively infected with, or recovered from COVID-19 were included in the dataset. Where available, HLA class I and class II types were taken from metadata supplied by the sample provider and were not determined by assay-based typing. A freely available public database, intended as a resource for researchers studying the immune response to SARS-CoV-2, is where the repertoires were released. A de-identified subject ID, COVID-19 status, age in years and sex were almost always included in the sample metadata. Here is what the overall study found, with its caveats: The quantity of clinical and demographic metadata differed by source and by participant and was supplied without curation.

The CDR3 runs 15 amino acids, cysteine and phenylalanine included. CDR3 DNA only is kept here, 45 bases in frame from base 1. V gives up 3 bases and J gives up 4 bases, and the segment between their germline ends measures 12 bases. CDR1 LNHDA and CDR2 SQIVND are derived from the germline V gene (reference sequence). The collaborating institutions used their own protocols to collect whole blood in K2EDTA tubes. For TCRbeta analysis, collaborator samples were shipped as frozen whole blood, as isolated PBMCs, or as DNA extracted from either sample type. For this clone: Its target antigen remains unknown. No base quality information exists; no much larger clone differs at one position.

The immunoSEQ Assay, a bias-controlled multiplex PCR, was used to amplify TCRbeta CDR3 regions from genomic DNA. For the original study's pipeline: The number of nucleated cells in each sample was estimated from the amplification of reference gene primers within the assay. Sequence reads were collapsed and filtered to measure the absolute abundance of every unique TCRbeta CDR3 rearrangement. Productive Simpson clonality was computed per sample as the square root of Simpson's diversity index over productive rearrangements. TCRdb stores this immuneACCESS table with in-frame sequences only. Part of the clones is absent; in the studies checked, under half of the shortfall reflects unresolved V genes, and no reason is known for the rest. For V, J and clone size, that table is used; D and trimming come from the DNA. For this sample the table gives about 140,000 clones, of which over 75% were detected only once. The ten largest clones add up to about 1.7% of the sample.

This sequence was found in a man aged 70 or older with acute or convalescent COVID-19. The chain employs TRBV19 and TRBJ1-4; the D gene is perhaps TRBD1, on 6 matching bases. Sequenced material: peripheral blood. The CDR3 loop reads CASSMTGAGNEKLFF. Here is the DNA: TGTGCCAGTAGTATGACAGGTGCAGGTAATGAAAAACTGTTTTTT.